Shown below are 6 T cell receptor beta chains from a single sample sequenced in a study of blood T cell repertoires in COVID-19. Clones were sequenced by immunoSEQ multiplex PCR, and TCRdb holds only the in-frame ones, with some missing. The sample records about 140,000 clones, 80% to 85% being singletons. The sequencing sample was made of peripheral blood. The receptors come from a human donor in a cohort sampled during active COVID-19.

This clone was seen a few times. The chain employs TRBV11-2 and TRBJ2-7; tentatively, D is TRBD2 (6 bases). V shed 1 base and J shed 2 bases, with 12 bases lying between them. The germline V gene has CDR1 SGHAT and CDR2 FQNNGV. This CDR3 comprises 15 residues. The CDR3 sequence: CASSLAGSGAYEQYF. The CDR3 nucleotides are TGTGCCAGCAGCTTAGCGGGGTCGGGAGCCTACGAGCAGTACTTC. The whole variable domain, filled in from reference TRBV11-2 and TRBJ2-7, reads EAGVAQSPRYKIIEKRQSVAFWCNPISGHATLYWYQQILGQGPKLLIQFQNNGVVDDSQLPKDRFSAERLKGVDSTLKIQPAKLEDSAVYLCASSLAGSGAYEQYFGPGTRLTVT.

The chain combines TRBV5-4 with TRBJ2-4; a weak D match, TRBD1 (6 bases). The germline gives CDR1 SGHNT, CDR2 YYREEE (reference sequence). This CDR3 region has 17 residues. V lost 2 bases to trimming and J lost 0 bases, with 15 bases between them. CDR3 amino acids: CASSLSGQSIAKNIQYF. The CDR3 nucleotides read TGTGCCAGCAGCTTAAGCGGACAGTCGATAGCCAAAAACATTCAGTACTTC.

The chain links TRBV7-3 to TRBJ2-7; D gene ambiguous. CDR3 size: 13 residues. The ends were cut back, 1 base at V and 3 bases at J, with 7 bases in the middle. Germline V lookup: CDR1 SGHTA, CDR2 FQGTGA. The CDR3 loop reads CASSLISGYEQYF. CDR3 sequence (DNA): TGTGCCAGCAGCTTAATCAGTGGCTACGAGCAGTACTTC.

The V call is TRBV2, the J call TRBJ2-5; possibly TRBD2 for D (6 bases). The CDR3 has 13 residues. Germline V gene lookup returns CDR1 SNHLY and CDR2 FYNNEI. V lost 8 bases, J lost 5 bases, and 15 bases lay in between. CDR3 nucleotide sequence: TGTGCCAGCCGGAGGGACCCTTCGGAGACCCAGTACTTC. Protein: CASRRDPSETQYF.

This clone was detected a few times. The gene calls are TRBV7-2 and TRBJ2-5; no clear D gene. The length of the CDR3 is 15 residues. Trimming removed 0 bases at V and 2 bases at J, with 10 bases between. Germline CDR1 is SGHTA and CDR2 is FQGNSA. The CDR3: CASSLARTTQETQYF. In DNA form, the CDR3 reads TGTGCCAGCAGCTTAGCGAGAACTACTCAAGAGACCCAGTACTTC.

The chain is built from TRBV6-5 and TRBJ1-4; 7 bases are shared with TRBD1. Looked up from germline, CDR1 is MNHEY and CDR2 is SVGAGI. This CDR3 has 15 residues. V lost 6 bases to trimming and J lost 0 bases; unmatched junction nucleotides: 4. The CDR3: CASRQQGTTNEKLFF. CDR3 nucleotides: TGTGCCAGCAGGCAACAGGGGACAACTAATGAAAAACTGTTTTTT.